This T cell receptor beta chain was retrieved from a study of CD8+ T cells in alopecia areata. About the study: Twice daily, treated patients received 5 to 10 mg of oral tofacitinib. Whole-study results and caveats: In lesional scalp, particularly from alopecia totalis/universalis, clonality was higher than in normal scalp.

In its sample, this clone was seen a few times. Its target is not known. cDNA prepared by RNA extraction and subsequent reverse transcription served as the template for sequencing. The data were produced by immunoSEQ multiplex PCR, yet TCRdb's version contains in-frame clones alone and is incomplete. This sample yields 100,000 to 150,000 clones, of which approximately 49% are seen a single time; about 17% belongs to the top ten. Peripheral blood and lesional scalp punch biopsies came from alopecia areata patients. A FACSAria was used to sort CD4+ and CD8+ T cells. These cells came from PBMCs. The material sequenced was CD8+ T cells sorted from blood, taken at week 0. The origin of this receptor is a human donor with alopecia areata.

CDR3 in amino acids: CASSSIGASYEQYF. In DNA, the CDR3 is TGTGCCAGCAGCTCCATCGGGGCTTCCTACGAGCAGTACTTC. The gene calls are TRBV14 and TRBJ2-7; D tentatively reads TRBD1 or TRBD2 (5 bases each). CDR1 and CDR2 from the germline V gene are SGHDN and FVKESK. The length of the CDR3 is 14 residues. V was pared by 5 bases and J by 1 base, with 12 bases between.